These 22 T cell receptor beta chains came from one sample sequenced in a study of blood T cell repertoires in COVID-19. Some clones are missing from TCRdb's copy, which holds only in-frame ones; the method was immunoSEQ multiplex PCR. The table records about 280,000 clones, approximately 81% of them present only once. The source material was PBMCs or T cells enriched from blood (not recorded which). The origin of the receptors is a woman aged 50 to 60 who had recovered from COVID-19.

This clone was counted between two and nine times. The chain links TRBV10-1 to TRBJ2-1; D is perhaps TRBD1 (7 bases). The CDR3 loop spans 17 amino acids. V was cut by 4 bases and J by 2 bases, with 18 bases left in between. Germline lookup yields CDR1 WNHNN and CDR2 SYGVQD (reference sequence). CDR3 coding DNA: TGCGCCAGCAGTGGTCATGCCAGGGGGGCGACCTACAATGAGCAGTTCTTC. Translating gives CASSGHARGATYNEQFF.

This clone was found many times. This rearrangement joins TRBV27 to TRBJ2-1; D call uncertain. Germline V gene data show CDR1 as MNHEY and CDR2 as SMNVEV (reference sequence). Trimming shortened V by 2 bases and J by 4 bases, and 3 bases separated the two germline ends. CDR3 length: 12 residues. Here the CDR3 reads CASSLVYNEQFF. The DNA of the CDR3 is TGTGCCAGCAGTTTAGTATACAATGAGCAGTTCTTC.

The CDR3 here is CASSLRSGYGYTF. CDR3 coding DNA: TGTGCCAGCAGCTTAAGGTCGGGCTATGGCTACACCTTC. This chain joins TRBV7-8 and TRBJ1-2; no reliable D call. The CDR3 consists of 13 residues. CDR1 is SGHVS and CDR2 is FQNEAQ in the germline V gene. V was shortened by 2 bases and J by 4 bases, with 8 bases between the two germline ends. Using reference TRBV7-8 and TRBJ1-2 for the parts outside the CDR3, the full variable domain is GAGVSQSPRYKVAKRGQDVALRCDPISGHVSLFWYQQALGQGPEFLTYFQNEAQLDKSGLPSDRFFAERPEGSVSTLKIQRTQQEDSAVYLCASSLRSGYGYTFGSGTRLTVV.

The chain recombines TRBV4-3 with TRBJ2-1; the D is unclear. Germline V gene data show CDR1 as LGHNA and CDR2 as YSLEER. The CDR3 length is 16 residues. The ends were cut back, 0 bases at V and 4 bases at J, with 13 bases in the middle. The CDR3: CASSQEVNAVYNEQFF. In nucleotides, the CDR3 is TGCGCCAGCAGCCAAGAGGTCAACGCGGTGTACAATGAGCAGTTCTTC.

The rearrangement joins TRBV7-8 to TRBJ1-1; 11 nucleotides line up with TRBD1. Germline values: CDR1 SGHVS, CDR2 FQNEAQ. The V gene end was trimmed by 1 base and the J gene end by 1 base; junction bases not matched to a gene: 5. The CDR3 length is 17 residues. CDR3 DNA sequence: TGTGCCAGCAGCTTAGTGGGACAGGGGGGCCGGAACACTGAAGCTTTCTTT. It translates to CASSLVGQGGRNTEAFF.

V usage is TRBV18 and J usage is TRBJ2-1, with no clear D. The CDR3 consists of 13 residues. Germline lookup yields CDR1 KGHSH and CDR2 LQKENI. V shed 2 bases and J shed 8 bases, with 10 bases lying between them. The CDR3 protein is CASSPWLRHEQFF. DNA for the CDR3: TGTGCCAGCTCACCATGGCTGCGGCATGAGCAGTTCTTC.

There are a few counts of this clone. The chain is built from TRBV6-1 and TRBJ1-2; 7 nucleotides line up with TRBD1. V lost 2 bases to trimming and J lost 8 bases; unmatched junction nucleotides: 11. This CDR3 spans 15 amino acids. Germline V gene sequence: CDR1 MNHNS, CDR2 SASEGT. CDR3 sequence: CASSESATGIEGYTF. CDR3 bases: TGTGCCAGCAGTGAATCAGCGACAGGGATAGAGGGCTACACCTTC.

CDR3 sequence (DNA): TGTGCCAGTAAAGATAGGGGGCCTATAAACTATGGCTACACCTTC. It translates to CASKDRGPINYGYTF. The V and J genes are TRBV19 and TRBJ1-2, with TRBD1 matching over 7 bases. There are 15 residues in the CDR3. Per germline, CDR1 LNHDA and CDR2 SQIVND (reference sequence). The ends lost 7 bases at V and 2 bases at J; junction bases unmatched: 10.

The chain employs TRBV3-1 (or the pseudogene TRBV3-2) and TRBJ2-7, with 12 bases that match TRBD1. The germline gives CDR1 LGHDT, CDR2 YNNKEL (reference sequence). J was trimmed by 9 bases and V by 4 bases; bases with no gene match: 10. The CDR3 spans 15 residues. The CDR3 reads CASSPTGTGGWGQYF. CDR3 bases: TGTGCCAGCAGCCCGACCGGGACAGGGGGCTGGGGGCAGTACTTC.

This rearrangement joins TRBV7-7 to TRBJ2-7, with 9 bases matching TRBD2. V lost 1 base and J lost 2; bases outside the gene matches: 3. The CDR3 runs 15 residues. CDR1 and CDR2 from the germline V gene are SSHAT and FNYEAQ (reference sequence). CDR3 loop: CASSLEPSGTYEQYF. The DNA of the CDR3 is TGTGCCAGCAGCTTAGAGCCTAGCGGGACCTACGAGCAGTACTTC.

This chain joins TRBV4-2 and TRBJ2-3; possibly TRBD2 for D (7 bases). CDR1 is LGHNA and CDR2 is YNFKEQ in the germline V gene. Trimming pared 4 bases from V and 5 bases from J, leaving 22 bases between. The CDR3 has 17 residues. CDR3: CASSPTHSGGRVDTQYF. CDR3 nucleotides: TGTGCCAGCAGCCCAACACACTCGGGGGGCCGGGTAGATACGCAGTATTTT.

The genes are TRBV4-1 and TRBJ2-5; 9 nucleotides agree with TRBD2. The CDR3 runs 15 residues. Germline CDR1 reads MGHRA; CDR2 reads YSYEKL. The V and J ends lost 1 base and 4 bases, in that order; junction bases with no gene match: 4. CDR3 in DNA: TGCGCCAGCAGCCAAGGAGGACTAGCGTTAGAGACCCAGTACTTC. Its protein product is CASSQGGLALETQYF.

The chain carries TRBV18 and TRBJ1-5, with D possibly TRBD1 on 6 matching bases. The CDR3 totals 15 residues. Germline CDR1 reads KGHSH; CDR2 reads LQKENI. V was clipped by 2 bases and J by 2 bases, with 10 bases between them. The CDR3 is CASSPGGAGNQPQHF. The CDR3 nucleotides are TGTGCCAGCTCACCAGGGGGGGCAGGCAATCAGCCCCAGCATTTT.

This clone was observed a single time. The CDR3 spells CAWSETDRLFPLHF. The CDR3 DNA follows: TGTGCCTGGAGCGAGACAGACCGACTCTTTCCCCTCCACTTT. This rearrangement joins TRBV30 to TRBJ1-6, with D perhaps matching TRBD1 (5 bases). CDR3 length equals 14 residues. CDR1 is GTSNPN and CDR2 is SVGIG in the germline V gene (reference sequence). Trimming left V 3 bases short and J 13 bases short, with 19 bases between.

The chain uses TRBV11-2 and TRBJ2-5, with 9 positions matching TRBD1. Germline CDR1 is SGHAT and CDR2 is FQNNGV. V lost 5 bases to trimming and J lost 4 bases; unmatched junction nucleotides: 5. The CDR3 loop spans 14 amino acids. In nucleotides, the CDR3 is TGTGCCAGCAGCCCGGACAGGGGATCAGAGACCCAGTACTTC. Translation: CASSPDRGSETQYF.

The rearrangement joins TRBV30 to TRBJ1-1, with D perhaps TRBD1 (5 bases). CDR1 GTSNPN and CDR2 SVGIG come from the germline V gene (reference sequence). This CDR3 has 14 amino acids. V dropped 5 bases and J dropped 6 bases, with 19 bases sitting between them. The CDR3 loop reads CAWLWMKGFPEAFF. The CDR3 nucleotides read TGTGCCTGGTTGTGGATGAAGGGGTTCCCTGAAGCTTTCTTT. Looking up the rest from reference TRBV30 and TRBJ1-1 gives the full variable domain: SQTIHQWPATLVQPVGSPLSLECTVEGTSNPNLYWYRQAAGRGLQLLFYSVGIGQISSEVPQNLSASRPQDRQFILSSKKLLLSDSGFYLCAWLWMKGFPEAFFGQGTRLTVV.

The chain has TRBV18 and TRBJ2-5; TRBD2 matches at 9 bases. Germline lookup yields CDR1 KGHSH and CDR2 LQKENI. Germline trimming cut 3 bases from V and 0 bases from J; bases unmatched to any gene: 5. This CDR3 region has 16 residues. In DNA form, the CDR3 reads TGTGCCAGCTCACCCCGGACTAGCGAAAACCAAGAGACCCAGTACTTC. As protein: CASSPRTSENQETQYF.

This clone was observed a single time. This chain connects TRBV7-2 to TRBJ1-3, with TRBD1 matching over 10 bases. The V segment lost 1 base and the J segment 0 bases; nucleotides outside the gene matches: 6. CDR1 is SGHTA and CDR2 is FQGNSA in the germline V gene. The CDR3 runs 18 residues. As DNA, the CDR3 is TGTGCCAGCAGCTTAGTTGGGACAGGGGCTGGCTCTGGAAACACCATATATTTT. It specifies CASSLVGTGAGSGNTIYF.

The CDR3 is CASRKGANYGYTF. In DNA, the CDR3 is TGTGCCAGCAGAAAGGGGGCGAACTATGGCTACACCTTC. The J gene is TRBJ1-2, the V gene TRBV7-2, with 7 bases lining up with TRBD1. Trimming cost V 6 bases and J 2 bases; bases outside gene matches: 3. Looked up from germline, CDR1 is SGHTA and CDR2 is FQGNSA. This CDR3 has 13 amino acids.

The rearrangement joins TRBV27 to TRBJ2-3, with TRBD2 identical over 7 bases. The V segment lost 2 bases and the J segment 6 bases; nucleotides outside the gene matches: 8. CDR1 and CDR2 (germline): MNHEY, SMNVEV (reference sequence). The CDR3 totals 15 residues. CDR3 amino acids: CASSLVGGSFDTQYF. The CDR3 nucleotides are TGTGCCAGCAGTTTAGTCGGGGGGTCTTTTGATACGCAGTATTTT.

V and J are TRBV12-5 and TRBJ1-2, with 12 bases matching TRBD1. CDR3 length: 18 amino acids. J lost 6 bases, V lost 1 base, and 12 bases had no gene match. Germline V CDR1 and CDR2: LGHNT, FRNRAP. In nucleotides, the CDR3 is TGTGCTAGTGGTTTGGAGGGACAGGGGGCGCGTGTATACGATGGCTACACCTTC. The encoded protein is CASGLEGQGARVYDGYTF. The entire variable domain, with the rest obtained from reference TRBV12-5 and TRBJ1-2, is as follows: DARVTQTPRHKVTEMGQEVTMRCQPILGHNTVFWYRQTMMQGLELLAYFRNRAPLDDSGMPKDRFSAEMPDATLATLKIQPSEPRDSAVYFCASGLEGQGARVYDGYTFGSGTRLTVV.

The genes are TRBV5-1 and TRBJ1-4; TRBD1 matches at 8 bases. J gave up 5 bases and V 3 bases, and 6 bases lay outside the gene matches. Germline values: CDR1 SGHRS, CDR2 YFSETQ. This CDR3 contains 15 residues. The CDR3: CASSSGQGHNEKLFF. The CDR3, as DNA: TGCGCCAGCAGCTCAGGACAGGGCCACAATGAAAAACTGTTTTTT.